These T cell receptor beta chains were read from a single sample in a study of T cell responses to AZD1222 COVID-19 vaccine. Produced via immunoSEQ multiplex PCR; TCRdb's table is partial and in-frame only. The data hold some 110,000 clones, with about 87% observed a single time. Here the sequenced sample was peripheral blood, taken on day 0 of AZD1222 vaccination. Receptors originate from an adult in good health. The CDR3 runs from the conserved cysteine through the conserved F or W. D genes are given only for firm matches. Where a row states a size, it is once, few, many or the class of an expanded clone; other rows omit it.

j_call d_call v_call clone_size cdr3_aa cdr3_nt
TRBJ2-7 TRBD1 TRBV2 - CASNPGQTYEQYF TGTGCCAGCAATCCGGGACAGACCTACGAGCAGTACTTC
TRBJ1-5 - TRBV27 - CASSFSSNQPQHF TGTGCCAGCAGTTTTAGTAGCAATCAGCCCCAGCATTTT
TRBJ2-5 - TRBV9 - CASSVGLIPAATPQETQYF TGTGCCAGCAGCGTAGGCCTCATTCCGGCGGCCACACCTCAAGAGACCCAGTACTTC
TRBJ1-1 - TRBV12-5 - CASGGHRRGEAFF TGTGCTAGTGGTGGGCACAGAAGGGGTGAAGCTTTCTTT
TRBJ1-1 - TRBV9 - CASSGRWDFNTEAFF TGTGCCAGCAGCGGGCGTTGGGACTTTAACACTGAAGCTTTCTTT
TRBJ2-7 - TRBV7-2 - CASSLEAASETYEQYF TGTGCCAGCAGCTTAGAAGCGGCTAGCGAGACCTACGAGCAGTACTTC
TRBJ2-1 TRBD1 TRBV27 once CASSFSRTGGVFF TGTGCCAGCAGTTTTTCGCGGACAGGGGGGGTCTTCTTC
TRBJ1-4 - TRBV11-2 - CASTHTGPATNEKLFF TGTGCCAGCACCCACACGGGACCTGCAACTAATGAAAAACTGTTTTTT
TRBJ1-1 - TRBV19 - CASSLGQGLMNTEAFF TGTGCCAGTAGTCTCGGACAAGGTCTTATGAACACTGAAGCTTTCTTT
TRBJ2-6 - TRBV20-1 - CSASWFSGANVLTF TGCAGTGCTAGTTGGTTCTCTGGGGCCAACGTCCTGACTTTC
TRBJ1-1 - TRBV6-6 - CASSWTDKAFF TGTGCCAGCAGTTGGACAGACAAAGCTTTCTTT
TRBJ1-1 - TRBV6-6 - CASNYAGAAFF TGTGCCAGCAATTACGCAGGGGCAGCTTTCTTT
TRBJ2-6 - TRBV9 - CASSVALSGANVLTF TGTGCCAGCAGCGTAGCACTCTCTGGGGCCAACGTCCTGACTTTC
TRBJ1-2 - TRBV14 once CASSQTNFWYGYTF TGTGCCAGCAGCCAAACAAACTTCTGGTATGGCTACACCTTC
TRBJ1-5 - TRBV27 - CASRIGALGNQPQHF TGTGCCAGCAGGATAGGGGCGCTAGGCAATCAGCCCCAGCATTTT
TRBJ1-1 - TRBV29-1 - CSVENREAFF TGCAGCGTTGAAAATCGCGAAGCTTTCTTT
TRBJ2-1 TRBD2 TRBV5-1 - CASSNGLAGMSYNEQFF TGCGCCAGCAGCAATGGACTAGCGGGAATGTCCTACAATGAGCAGTTCTTC
TRBJ1-1 - TRBV5-1 few CASSLDKKGAFF TGCGCCAGCAGCTTGGATAAAAAAGGAGCTTTCTTT
TRBJ2-7 - TRBV5-1 once CASSLGGGYEQYF TGCGCCAGCAGCCTCGGGGGCGGCTACGAGCAGTACTTC
TRBJ2-5 - TRBV4-1 - CASSQGLPSRETQYF TGCGCCAGCAGCCAAGGGCTACCTTCAAGGGAGACCCAGTACTTC
TRBJ1-5 - TRBV4-2 - CASSQEGGHSNQPQHF TGTGCCAGCAGCCAAGAGGGAGGACATAGCAATCAGCCCCAGCATTTT
TRBJ1-4 TRBD1 TRBV27 - CASSRRQGVEKLFF TGTGCCAGCAGCCGGAGACAGGGGGTCGAAAAACTGTTTTTT
TRBJ1-2 TRBD1 TRBV7-6 few CASSTGTGTIGYGYTF TGTGCCAGCAGCACCGGGACAGGGACGATAGGGTATGGCTACACCTTC
TRBJ2-2 TRBD1 TRBV3-1/TRBV3-2 - CASSQDPRTGGLNTGELFF TGTGCCAGCAGCCAAGATCCCCGGACAGGGGGCTTGAACACCGGGGAGCTGTTTTTT
TRBJ1-1 - TRBV18 - CASSPVQGNTEAFF TGTGCCAGCTCACCGGTCCAGGGGAACACTGAAGCTTTCTTT
TRBJ1-6 - TRBV18 - CASSHGRTENNSPLHF TGTGCCAGCTCACACGGACGGACGGAAAATAATTCACCCCTCCACTTT
TRBJ1-1 - TRBV6-5 - CASSFTGSTNTEAFF TGTGCCAGCAGTTTCACGGGATCAACGAACACTGAAGCTTTCTTT
TRBJ2-7 - TRBV5-1 - CASSLGGTHSYEQYF TGCGCCAGCAGCTTAGGCGGAACTCACTCCTACGAGCAGTACTTC
TRBJ1-2 - TRBV4-3 - CASSQDRARAASYTF TGCGCCAGCAGCCAAGATAGGGCCAGGGCGGCAAGCTACACCTTC
TRBJ1-1 - TRBV4-2 - CASSQDGADGGNTEAFF TGTGCCAGCAGCCAAGATGGAGCGGATGGGGGGAACACTGAAGCTTTCTTT
TRBJ2-3 TRBD2 TRBV6-4 - CASSEGFSGSGTDTQYF TGTGCCAGCAGTGAGGGTTTTAGCGGGAGCGGGACAGATACGCAGTATTTT
TRBJ2-5 - TRBV5-4 - CASSRRAETQETQYF TGTGCCAGCAGTCGCCGGGCCGAAACGCAAGAGACCCAGTACTTC
TRBJ2-1 - TRBV11-3 - CASSLPGGTGNEQFF TGTGCCAGCAGCCTACCCGGTGGGACGGGCAATGAGCAGTTCTTC
TRBJ1-5 - TRBV12-2 few CASRLARRKATGNQPQHF TGTGCAAGTCGCTTAGCGCGGAGAAAGGCTACAGGCAATCAGCCCCAGCATTTT
TRBJ1-1 - TRBV28 - CASSRPDTEAFF TGTGCCAGCAGTCGACCGGACACTGAAGCTTTCTTT
TRBJ1-1 TRBD1 TRBV10-3 - CAISESTGLNTEAFF TGTGCCATCAGTGAGTCGACAGGGTTGAACACTGAAGCTTTCTTT
TRBJ2-2 - TRBV9 - CASSVDVEGTGELFF TGTGCCAGCAGCGTAGATGTGGAAGGAACCGGGGAGCTGTTTTTT
TRBJ1-2 TRBD1 TRBV2 - CASSDSGGSGYTF TGTGCCAGCAGTGATTCAGGGGGCTCTGGCTACACCTTC
TRBJ1-5 - TRBV4-3 - CASSQVHGSNQPQHF TGCGCCAGCAGCCAAGTTCACGGAAGCAATCAGCCCCAGCATTTT
TRBJ2-1 - TRBV5-1 once CASSLYRKNEQFF TGCGCCAGCAGCTTGTACCGAAAAAATGAGCAGTTCTTC
TRBJ1-1 - TRBV27 - CATKGHTNTEAFF TGTGCCACCAAGGGACATACGAACACTGAAGCTTTCTTT
TRBJ2-7 TRBD1 TRBV10-2 few CASRGSGTGVYEQYF TGCGCCAGCAGAGGCTCCGGGACAGGGGTCTACGAGCAGTACTTC
TRBJ1-3 TRBD1 TRBV19 - CASSIPDRGRNTIYF TGTGCCAGTAGCATCCCGGACAGGGGGCGTAACACCATATATTTT
TRBJ2-6 - TRBV2 once CASSDYGNGANVLTF TGTGCCAGCAGTGATTACGGCAACGGGGCCAACGTCCTGACTTTC
TRBJ2-3 TRBD2 TRBV4-1 once CASSPPLAGDTDTQYF TGCGCCAGCAGCCCACCCCTAGCGGGGGACACAGATACGCAGTATTTT
TRBJ1-4 - TRBV7-9 - CASSFHRGIANEKLFF TGTGCCAGCAGCTTTCACCGGGGTATCGCTAATGAAAAACTGTTTTTT
TRBJ1-4 - TRBV19 - CASSIDTATNEKLFF TGTGCCAGTAGTATCGATACAGCAACTAATGAAAAACTGTTTTTT
TRBJ1-5 TRBD1 TRBV30 - CAWSQKTGISNQPQHF TGTGCCTGGAGCCAAAAGACAGGGATTAGCAATCAGCCCCAGCATTTT
TRBJ1-5 - TRBV2 - CASTGGNQPQHF TGTGCCAGCACAGGGGGCAATCAGCCCCAGCATTTT
TRBJ1-6 - TRBV3-1/TRBV3-2 - CASSRDMETNSPLHF TGTGCCAGCAGCCGGGACATGGAAACTAATTCACCCCTCCACTTT
TRBJ1-5 - TRBV27 - CASSSRDSQPQHF TGTGCCAGCAGTTCGAGGGATTCCCAGCCCCAGCATTTT
TRBJ2-1 - TRBV19 - CASSMDIRNEQFF TGTGCCAGTAGTATGGACATTCGCAATGAGCAGTTCTTC
TRBJ2-1 - TRBV5-6 - CASSSVGNEQFF TGTGCCAGCAGCTCAGTTGGCAATGAGCAGTTCTTC